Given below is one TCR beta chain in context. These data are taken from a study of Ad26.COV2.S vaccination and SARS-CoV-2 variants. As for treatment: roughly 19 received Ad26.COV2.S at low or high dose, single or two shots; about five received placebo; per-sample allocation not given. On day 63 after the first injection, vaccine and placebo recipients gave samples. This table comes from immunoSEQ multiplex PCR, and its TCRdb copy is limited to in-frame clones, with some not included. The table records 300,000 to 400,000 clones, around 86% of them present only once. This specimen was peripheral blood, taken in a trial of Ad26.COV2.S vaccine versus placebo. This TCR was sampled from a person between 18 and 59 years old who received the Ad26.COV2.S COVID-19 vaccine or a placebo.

The CDR3, as DNA: TGTGCCAGTAGTATAGCCAGGGTAAGCAATCAGCCCCAGCATTTT. Protein sequence: CASSIARVSNQPQHF. The V gene is TRBV19, the J gene TRBJ1-5; weak D call: TRBD1 (5 bases). Germline V lookup: CDR1 LNHDA, CDR2 SQIVND (reference sequence). Trimming removed 1 base from V and 1 base from J, with 8 bases in between. This CDR3 comprises 15 residues.